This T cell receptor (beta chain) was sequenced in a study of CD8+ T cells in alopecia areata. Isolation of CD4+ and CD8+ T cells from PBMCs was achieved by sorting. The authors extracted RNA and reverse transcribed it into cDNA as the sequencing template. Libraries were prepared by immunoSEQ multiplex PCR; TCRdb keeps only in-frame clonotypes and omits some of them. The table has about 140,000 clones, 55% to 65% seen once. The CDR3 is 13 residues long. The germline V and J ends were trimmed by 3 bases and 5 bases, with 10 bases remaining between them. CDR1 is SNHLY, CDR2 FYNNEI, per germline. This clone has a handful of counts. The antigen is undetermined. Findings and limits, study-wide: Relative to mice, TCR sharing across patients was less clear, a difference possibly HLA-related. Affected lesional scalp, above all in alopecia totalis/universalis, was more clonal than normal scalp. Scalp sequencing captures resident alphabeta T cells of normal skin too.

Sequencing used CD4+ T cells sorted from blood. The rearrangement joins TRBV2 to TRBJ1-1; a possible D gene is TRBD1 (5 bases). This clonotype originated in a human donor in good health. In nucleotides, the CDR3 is TGTGCCAGCAGTGAGCAGGGTTTAACTGAAGCTTTCTTT. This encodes CASSEQGLTEAFF. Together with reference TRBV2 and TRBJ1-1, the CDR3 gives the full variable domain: EPEVTQTPSHQVTQMGQEVILRCVPISNHLYFYWYRQILGQKVEFLVSFYNNEISEKSEIFDDQFSVERPDGSNFTLKIRSTKLEDSAMYFCASSEQGLTEAFFGQGTRLTVV.